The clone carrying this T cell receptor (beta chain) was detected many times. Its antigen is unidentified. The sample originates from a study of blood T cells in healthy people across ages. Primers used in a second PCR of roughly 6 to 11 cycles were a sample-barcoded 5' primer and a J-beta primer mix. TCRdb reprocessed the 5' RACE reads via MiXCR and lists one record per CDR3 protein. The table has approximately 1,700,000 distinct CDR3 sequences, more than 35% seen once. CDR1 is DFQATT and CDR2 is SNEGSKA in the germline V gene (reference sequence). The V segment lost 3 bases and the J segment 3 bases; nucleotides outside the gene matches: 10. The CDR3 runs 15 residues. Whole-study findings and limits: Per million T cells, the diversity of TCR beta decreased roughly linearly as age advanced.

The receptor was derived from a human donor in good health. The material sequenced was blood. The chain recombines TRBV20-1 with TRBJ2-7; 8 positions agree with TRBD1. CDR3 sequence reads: CSASPGQGVYYEQYF. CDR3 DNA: TGCAGTGCTAGTCCTGGACAGGGCGTTTACTACGAGCAGTACTTC.